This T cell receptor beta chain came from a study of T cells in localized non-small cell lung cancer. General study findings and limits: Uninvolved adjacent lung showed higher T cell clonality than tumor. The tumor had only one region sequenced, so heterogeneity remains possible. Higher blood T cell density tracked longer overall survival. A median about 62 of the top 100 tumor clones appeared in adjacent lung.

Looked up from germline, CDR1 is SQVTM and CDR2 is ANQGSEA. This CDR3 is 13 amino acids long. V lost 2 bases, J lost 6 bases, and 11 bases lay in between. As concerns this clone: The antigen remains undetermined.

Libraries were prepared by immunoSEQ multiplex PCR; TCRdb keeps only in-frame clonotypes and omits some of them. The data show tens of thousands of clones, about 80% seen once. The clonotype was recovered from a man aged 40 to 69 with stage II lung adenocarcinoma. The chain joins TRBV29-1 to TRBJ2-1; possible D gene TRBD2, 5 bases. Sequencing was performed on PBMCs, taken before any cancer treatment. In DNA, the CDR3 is TGCAGCGTTGAATCGCTAGCCGGCAATGAGCAGTTCTTC. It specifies CSVESLAGNEQFF.